These 16 T cell receptor beta chains share one sample of origin, sequenced in a study of blood T cell repertoires in COVID-19. Only in-frame clones appear in the TCRdb table, and some are missing; sequencing was by immunoSEQ multiplex PCR. The repertoire holds roughly 250,000 clones, 85% seen once, with approximately 6.3% in the top ten. Sequencing was performed on peripheral blood. These receptors were collected from a woman aged 60-75 years with active or convalescent COVID-19.

The chain carries TRBV5-5 and TRBJ2-2; 8 bases agree with TRBD1. The CDR3 runs to 15 residues. CDR1 and CDR2 (germline): SGHKS, YYEKEE (reference sequence). Losses at the gene ends were 5 bases for V and 4 bases for J; bases not matched to a gene: 7. CDR3 sequence: CASRPTTGVTGELFF. CDR3 coding DNA: TGTGCCAGCAGACCAACGACAGGGGTCACCGGGGAGCTGTTTTTT.

The V call is TRBV5-6, the J call TRBJ2-7; D may be TRBD2 (5 bases). This CDR3 spans 14 amino acids. The V gene's germline CDR1 is SGHDT and CDR2 YYEEEE. The V end was cut by 3 bases, the J end by 6 bases, with 16 bases between. The CDR3 DNA is TGTGCCAGCAGCTCGGAGGTACACGCGGGCGAGCAGTACGTC. This encodes CASSSEVHAGEQYV.

The gene calls are TRBV9 and TRBJ2-1, with 12 bases lining up with TRBD2. CDR1 SGDLS and CDR2 YYNGEE come from the germline V gene. V was clipped by 0 bases and J by 8 bases; unmatched bases: 12. The CDR3 has 18 residues. The DNA for the CDR3 is TGTGCCAGCAGCGTAGTGGCTAGCGGGAGGGCCGGGGCCGATGAGCAGTTCTTC. Translating it yields CASSVVASGRAGADEQFF. The full variable domain, its missing parts supplied by reference TRBV9 and TRBJ2-1, is DSGVTQTPKHLITATGQRVTLRCSPRSGDLSVYWYQQSLDQGLQFLIQYYNGEERAKGNILERFSAQQFPDLHSELNLSSLELGDSALYFCASSVVASGRAGADEQFFGPGTRLTVL.

The chain combines TRBV7-9 with TRBJ2-3; no clear D gene. Deletions cut 5 bases from V and 5 bases from J, with 8 bases between. The CDR3 is 12 amino acids. Germline values: CDR1 SEHNR, CDR2 FQNEAQ (reference sequence). The CDR3: CASSGVEDTQYF. The CDR3, as DNA: TGTGCCAGCAGCGGAGTGGAAGATACGCAGTATTTT.

The chain is built from TRBV12-3 or TRBV12-4 and TRBJ1-2; TRBD1 might be the D (6 bases). Trimming removed 7 bases from V and 1 base from J, with 10 bases in between. CDR3 length: 13 residues. CDR3 residues: CASKGGGNYGYTF. DNA for the CDR3: TGTGCCAGCAAGGGAGGGGGTAACTATGGCTACACCTTC.

The gene calls are TRBV6-6 and TRBJ2-3, with a weak D call TRBD1 (6 bases). This CDR3 has 15 amino acids. The germline V gene encodes CDR1 MNHNY and CDR2 SVGAGI (reference sequence). Trimming shortened V by 7 bases and J by 1 base, and 15 bases separated the two germline ends. CDR3 sequence (DNA): TGTGCCAGCACCAACGGGCCAGGGGGCACAGATACGCAGTATTTT. Translating gives CASTNGPGGTDTQYF.

J is TRBJ1-2 and V is TRBV6-1, with unresolved D. The germline gives CDR1 MNHNS, CDR2 SASEGT. The V and J ends lost 0 bases and 5 bases respectively, with 13 bases between them. The CDR3 is made up of 15 amino acids. The CDR3 reads CASSEAVRALYGYTF. The DNA of the CDR3 is TGTGCCAGCAGTGAAGCGGTGAGGGCGCTGTATGGCTACACCTTC.

The chain joins TRBV5-1 to TRBJ2-2; 7 nucleotides agree with TRBD1. V trimming: 4 bases; J trimming: 3 bases; junction bases outside the gene matches: 12. The CDR3 totals 17 residues. Germline loops: CDR1 SGHRS, CDR2 YFSETQ. The CDR3 DNA follows: TGCGCCAGCAGCCCCCTTGTACAGGGGCCCGACACCGGGGAGCTGTTTTTT. Protein: CASSPLVQGPDTGELFF.

The J gene is TRBJ2-3, the V gene TRBV2; 8 bases are shared with TRBD1. The CDR3 covers 16 residues. With V trimmed by 1 base and J by 3 bases, 6 bases remained unmatched. From germline, CDR1 is SNHLY and CDR2 FYNNEI. The CDR3 sequence is CASSEDETGVTDTQYF. As DNA, the CDR3 is TGTGCCAGCAGTGAAGACGAGACAGGGGTAACAGATACGCAGTATTTT.

In this sample, this clone turned up once. The chain employs TRBV4-2 and TRBJ2-3; 7 bases are a match to TRBD1. The germline V gene has CDR1 LGHNA and CDR2 YNFKEQ. Trimming took 4 bases from V and 3 from J; bases not matched to a gene: 10. There are 16 residues in the CDR3. CDR3 protein: CASSPSVGGGTDTQYF. In DNA form, the CDR3 reads TGTGCCAGCAGCCCCAGTGTAGGGGGCGGAACAGATACGCAGTATTTT.

The J gene is TRBJ1-6, the V gene TRBV30, with TRBD1 matching 7 bases. This CDR3 comprises 17 residues. V was pared by 3 bases and J by 2 bases, with 10 bases of the junction left unmatched. CDR1 is GTSNPN and CDR2 is SVGIG in the germline V gene (reference sequence). The CDR3 region is CAWSHRQGGTYNSPLHF. The CDR3 nucleotides are TGTGCCTGGAGCCACAGACAGGGTGGCACCTATAATTCACCCCTCCACTTT.

V is TRBV5-6 and J is TRBJ2-1, with 7 bases identical to TRBD1. Germline assignment: CDR1 SGHDT and CDR2 YYEEEE. The CDR3 consists of 13 residues. V was pared by 4 bases and J by 4 bases, with 2 bases of the junction left unmatched. The chain's CDR3 is CASSVGQYNEQFF. DNA for the CDR3: TGTGCCAGCAGCGTGGGACAGTACAATGAGCAGTTCTTC.

The V gene is TRBV15, the J gene TRBJ2-7; D is unclear. CDR1 LNHNV and CDR2 YYDKDF come from the germline V gene (reference sequence). CDR3 length: 13 residues. Trimming pared 2 bases from V and 7 bases from J, leaving 12 bases between. CDR3 DNA sequence: TGTGCCACCAGCAGACTACTGGGCCCGGAGCAGTACTTC. This translates into CATSRLLGPEQYF.

The chain couples TRBV6-5 to TRBJ2-7; 11 nucleotides match TRBD1. The CDR3 sequence is 15 residues long. The V gene's germline CDR1 is MNHEY and CDR2 SVGAGI. Trimming cost V 6 bases and J 4 bases; bases outside gene matches: 8. The CDR3 spells CASSQDRGLVYEQYF. CDR3 DNA sequence: TGTGCCAGCAGCCAGGACAGGGGGCTTGTTTACGAGCAGTACTTC.

This clone was observed a handful of times. The J gene is TRBJ2-2, the V gene TRBV3-1 (or the pseudogene TRBV3-2), with D possibly TRBD1 on 8 matching bases. This CDR3 spans 15 amino acids. Between the trimmed V and J ends, which lost 2 bases and 7 bases, there was a span of 14 bases. Germline CDR1 reads LGHDT; CDR2 reads YNNKEL (reference sequence). For the CDR3, the DNA is TGTGCCAGCAGCCAACGTACAGGGGGGGTCGGGGAGCTGTTTTTT. Amino acid sequence: CASSQRTGGVGELFF.

V gene TRBV29-1 combines with J gene TRBJ2-2, with TRBD2 identical over 9 bases. There are 17 residues in the CDR3. The V and J ends lost 4 bases and 4 bases, in that order; junction bases with no gene match: 13. Looked up from germline, CDR1 is SQVTM and CDR2 is ANQGSEA. CDR3 sequence (DNA): TGCAGCGTTGTCAGTGCGGGGGGGCGAGCGGGCACCGGGGAGCTGTTTTTT. Translated, it gives CSVVSAGGRAGTGELFF.